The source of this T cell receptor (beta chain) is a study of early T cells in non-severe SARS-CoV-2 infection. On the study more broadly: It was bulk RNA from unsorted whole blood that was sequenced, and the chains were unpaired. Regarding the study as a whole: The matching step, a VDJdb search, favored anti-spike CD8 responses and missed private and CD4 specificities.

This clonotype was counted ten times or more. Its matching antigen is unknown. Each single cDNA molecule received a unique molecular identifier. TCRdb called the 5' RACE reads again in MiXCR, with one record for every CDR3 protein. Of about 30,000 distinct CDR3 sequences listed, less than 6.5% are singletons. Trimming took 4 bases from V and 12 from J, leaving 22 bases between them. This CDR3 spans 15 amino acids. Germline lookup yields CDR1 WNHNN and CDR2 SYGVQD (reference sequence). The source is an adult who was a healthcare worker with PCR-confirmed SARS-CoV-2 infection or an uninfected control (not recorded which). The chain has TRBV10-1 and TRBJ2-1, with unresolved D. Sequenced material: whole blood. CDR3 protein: CASSADLGIPLGQFF. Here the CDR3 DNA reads TGCGCCAGCAGTGCGGACCTAGGCATCCCCCTTGGGCAGTTCTTC.